These 29 T cell receptor beta chains were all obtained from the same sample, sequenced in a study of blood T cell repertoires in COVID-19. The data were produced by immunoSEQ multiplex PCR, yet TCRdb's version contains in-frame clones alone and is incomplete. The top ten hold around 5.2% of the sample, which has 70,000 to 95,000 clones, 89% seen once. The sample taken for sequencing was peripheral blood. The receptor set was obtained from a woman older than 75 with active COVID-19.

This clone was detected only a few times. V is TRBV3-1 (or the pseudogene TRBV3-2) and J is TRBJ2-7; 13 bases are shared with TRBD2. V gave up 4 bases and J gave up 3 bases; unmatched junction bases: 6. Germline CDR1 and CDR2: LGHDT and YNNKEL (reference sequence). The CDR3 contains 16 residues. This CDR3 is CASSPVWTSGSYEQYF. CDR3 nucleotides: TGTGCCAGCAGCCCCGTATGGACTAGCGGGAGCTACGAGCAGTACTTC.

V usage is TRBV6-5 and J usage is TRBJ2-7; possibly TRBD2 for D (5 bases). This CDR3 has 13 amino acids. CDR1 is MNHEY, CDR2 SVGAGI, per germline. Trimming cost V 6 bases and J 6 bases, with 15 bases left between them. In DNA, the CDR3 is TGTGCCAGCAGCTTAGACTATTCGATCGAGCAGTACTTC. The encoded protein is CASSLDYSIEQYF.

The gene calls are TRBV6-5 and TRBJ1-2; D is perhaps TRBD1 (6 bases). Germline CDR1 and CDR2: MNHEY and SVGAGI. This CDR3 is built from 15 residues. V lost 8 bases to trimming and J lost 3 bases, with 19 bases between them. The CDR3 loop is CASGAGTAGDYGYTF. DNA for the CDR3: TGTGCCAGCGGCGCCGGGACGGCAGGGGACTATGGCTACACCTTC.

For the CDR3, the DNA is TGTGCCAGCAGCTTACTAGCGGGAGGAAGGGGGGATACGCAGTATTTT. It specifies CASSLLAGGRGDTQYF. The rearrangement joins TRBV11-3 to TRBJ2-3; 11 bases fit TRBD2. Germline V CDR1 and CDR2: SGHNT, YENEEA. V lost 2 bases, J lost 6 bases, and 7 bases stayed unmatched. The CDR3 spans 16 residues. The complete variable domain, with remaining parts taken from reference TRBV11-3 and TRBJ2-3, reads EAGVVQSPRYKIIEKKQPVAFWCNPISGHNTLYWYLQNLGQGPELLIRYENEEAVDDSQLPKDRFSAERLKGVDSTLKIQPAELGDSAVYLCASSLLAGGRGDTQYFGPGTRLTVL.

The chain links TRBV6-1 to TRBJ1-4; TRBD1 matches at 8 bases. The CDR3 length is 16 residues. Germline V gives CDR1 MNHNS, CDR2 SASEGT. V gave up 4 bases and J gave up 8 bases; unmatched junction bases: 12. The CDR3 nucleotides read TGTGCCAGCAGTGGCAGGGGGCTCGGGGCTCGGGAAAAACTGTTTTTT. It encodes CASSGRGLGAREKLFF.

The V gene is TRBV12-3 or TRBV12-4, the J gene TRBJ2-3; D ambiguous. The CDR3 extends over 13 amino acids. The V and J ends lost 5 bases and 6 bases respectively, with 12 bases between them. The CDR3 coding sequence is TGTGCCAGCAGTAATCTACTCGAGGATACGCAGTATTTT. Protein: CASSNLLEDTQYF.

This chain uses TRBV11-2 with TRBJ2-3; 8 bases fit TRBD1. CDR1 is SGHAT and CDR2 is FQNNGV in the germline V gene. This CDR3 has 16 amino acids. Trimming at V came to 1 base and at J to 6 bases, leaving 9 bases not matched to a gene. The CDR3 here is CASSLGHGQGSDTQYF. Here the CDR3 DNA reads TGTGCCAGCAGCTTAGGCCATGGACAGGGTTCGGATACGCAGTATTTT.

This clone was detected only once. The chain combines TRBV18 with TRBJ1-1, with D maybe TRBD1 (5 bases). The CDR3 spans 14 residues. Germline V CDR1 and CDR2: KGHSH, LQKENI. Trimming shortened V by 3 bases and J by 8 bases, and 16 bases separated the two germline ends. The CDR3 spells CASSPTVTSSEAFF. The DNA of the CDR3 is TGTGCCAGCTCACCGACAGTTACAAGTTCGGAAGCTTTCTTT.

The V gene is TRBV29-1, the J gene TRBJ2-3; D is unclear. V was cut by 7 bases and J by 1 base, with 15 bases left in between. This CDR3 is built from 14 residues. CDR1 SQVTM and CDR2 ANQGSEA come from the germline V gene. CDR3 in amino acids: CSAGPPAGTDTQYF. In nucleotides, the CDR3 is TGCAGCGCTGGGCCTCCGGCAGGCACAGATACGCAGTATTTT.

V gene TRBV11-3 combines with J gene TRBJ2-3; D is ambiguous. Trimming left V 1 base short and J 0 bases short, with 5 bases between. Germline CDR1 SGHNT, CDR2 YENEEA. The CDR3 runs to 14 residues. CDR3 residues: CASSLGPSTDTQYF. The CDR3 region has the DNA TGTGCCAGCAGCTTAGGTCCTAGCACAGATACGCAGTATTTT.

This clone appeared once. The J gene is TRBJ2-6, the V gene TRBV7-6, with 8 bases that match TRBD2. J lost 6 bases, V lost 1 base, and 11 bases had no gene match. CDR1 is SGHVS and CDR2 is FNYEAQ in the germline V gene. The CDR3 is 18 amino acids. DNA for the CDR3: TGTGCCAGCAGCTTAGTTTCGGGGGGGTCTCTGGAGGCCAACGTCCTGACTTTC. Translated, it gives CASSLVSGGSLEANVLTF.

V is TRBV6-2 or TRBV6-3 and J is TRBJ2-1, with 8 bases that match TRBD1. In germline, CDR1 is MNHEY, CDR2 SVGEGT. The CDR3 has 19 amino acids. V shed 4 bases, J shed 0 bases, and the junction held 14 bases outside the gene matches. The CDR3 here is CASSFLGQGVFISYNEQFF. The DNA for the CDR3 is TGTGCCAGCAGTTTCCTCGGACAGGGTGTCTTTATCTCCTACAATGAGCAGTTCTTC.

J is TRBJ2-7 and V is TRBV19, with D tentatively TRBD1 (5 bases). Germline-derived CDR1 and CDR2 are LNHDA and SQIVND (reference sequence). Trimming took 4 bases from V and 0 from J, leaving 13 bases between them. There are 15 residues in the CDR3. CDR3 region: CASSNFADTSYEQYF. CDR3 in DNA: TGTGCCAGTAGTAATTTCGCGGACACCTCCTACGAGCAGTACTTC.

The chain employs TRBV19 and TRBJ1-1; TRBD1 aligns across 7 bases. J lost 4 bases, V lost 4 bases, and 6 bases had no gene match. Per the germline V gene, CDR1 is LNHDA and CDR2 is SQIVND (reference sequence). The CDR3 runs 14 residues. The CDR3 DNA is TGTGCCAGTAGTACATATCCAGGGGGCACTGAAGCTTTCTTT. This encodes CASSTYPGGTEAFF. Looking up the rest from reference TRBV19 and TRBJ1-1 gives the full variable domain: DGGITQSPKYLFRKEGQNVTLSCEQNLNHDAMYWYRQDPGQGLRLIYYSQIVNDFQKGDIAEGYSVSREKKESFPLTVTSAQKNPTAFYLCASSTYPGGTEAFFGQGTRLTVV.

The V and J genes are TRBV7-9 and TRBJ2-7; 10 positions match TRBD2. There are 15 residues in the CDR3. In germline, CDR1 is SEHNR, CDR2 FQNEAQ (reference sequence). J gave up 7 bases and V 8 bases, and 14 bases lay outside the gene matches. The DNA of the CDR3 is TGTGCCAGCTCACCTAGCGGGAGTGGGGAAGAAGAGCAGTACTTC. Its protein product is CASSPSGSGEEEQYF.

A single count supports this clone. The rearrangement links TRBV28 to TRBJ2-7; 9 bases align to TRBD2. The CDR3 is 16 residues long. Trimming cost V 6 bases and J 3 bases; bases outside gene matches: 12. The germline CDR1 and CDR2 sequences are MDHEN and SYDVKM. For the CDR3, the DNA is TGTGCCAGCAGCCCCCCCTATCAGCGGGGGGTCTACGAGCAGTACTTC. It yields the protein CASSPPYQRGVYEQYF.

This chain connects TRBV7-2 to TRBJ2-3; D is undetermined. Trimming cost V 5 bases and J 5 bases, with 14 bases left between them. CDR3 length: 14 residues. CDR1 and CDR2 from the germline V gene are SGHTA and FQGNSA. Written as DNA, the CDR3 is TGTGCCAGCAGCCTCGTCGGGTTGAGAGATACGCAGTATTTT. It codes for CASSLVGLRDTQYF.

The chain uses TRBV14 and TRBJ2-3, with 10 nucleotides matching TRBD1. This CDR3 is 15 amino acids long. In germline, CDR1 is SGHDN, CDR2 FVKESK. The ends lost 6 bases at V and 4 bases at J; junction bases unmatched: 7. DNA for the CDR3: TGTGCCAGCAGTCGACAGGGGGCCGTAGCAGATACGCAGTATTTT. Amino acids: CASSRQGAVADTQYF.

A single count supports this clone. This chain uses TRBV19 with TRBJ1-2; D perhaps matches TRBD1 (5 bases). The CDR3 covers 13 residues. V was shortened by 3 bases and J by 3 bases, with 8 bases between the two germline ends. Germline values: CDR1 LNHDA, CDR2 SQIVND (reference sequence). CDR3 DNA: TGTGCCAGTAGTATTCAGGGTTACTATGGCTACACCTTC. It codes for CASSIQGYYGYTF.

The chain employs TRBV5-1 and TRBJ2-2; 7 bases are a match to TRBD1. Germline V gene lookup returns CDR1 SGHRS and CDR2 YFSETQ. Trimming at V came to 4 bases and at J to 6 bases, leaving 9 bases not matched to a gene. The CDR3 runs to 15 residues. The CDR3 reads CASSTGTAYAGELFF. In DNA, the CDR3 is TGCGCCAGCAGCACGGGGACAGCCTACGCCGGGGAGCTGTTTTTT.

This rearrangement joins TRBV18 to TRBJ2-3; D may be TRBD2 (6 bases). V was pared by 4 bases and J by 4 bases, with 15 bases between. CDR1 is KGHSH and CDR2 is LQKENI in the germline V gene. CDR3 length: 15 amino acids. The CDR3 region has the DNA TGTGCCAGCTCACGGAAGGAGGGAGGCCCAGATACGCAGTATTTT. It is translated as CASSRKEGGPDTQYF.

V is TRBV30 and J is TRBJ2-1; 11 bases are a match to TRBD2. This CDR3 has 16 residues. Germline V gene lookup returns CDR1 GTSNPN and CDR2 SVGIG (reference sequence). Unmatched junction bases numbered 12, after V lost 4 bases and J lost 7 bases. CDR3 loop: CAWTQGLAGGKNEQFF. The CDR3 DNA is TGTGCCTGGACCCAAGGGCTAGCGGGGGGTAAAAATGAGCAGTTCTTC.

The chain has TRBV19 and TRBJ2-7; 7 bases are a match to TRBD2. The CDR3 is 16 residues long. The trim removed 9 bases at V and 6 bases at J, leaving 20 bases unmatched. Germline CDR1 is LNHDA and CDR2 is SQIVND (reference sequence). CDR3 in DNA: TGTGCCAGCAAAAAAGTTGCGGAGTCGGCGGGAGCCGAGCAGTACTTC. Encoded protein: CASKKVAESAGAEQYF.

This clone has only a few counts. This chain connects TRBV5-1 to TRBJ1-1; D is perhaps TRBD1 (5 bases). Germline V gene data show CDR1 as SGHRS and CDR2 as YFSETQ. Trimming shortened V by 5 bases and J by 1 base, and 15 bases separated the two germline ends. CDR3 length: 15 residues. CDR3 nucleotides: TGCGCCAGCAGAACGGAGGGGATCCCGAACACTGAAGCTTTCTTT. As protein: CASRTEGIPNTEAFF.

CDR3 bases: TGTGCCATCAGTGAGTCGACGCGACTAGCGGGGTTGGGGGCCAAAAACATTCAGTACTTC. As protein: CAISESTRLAGLGAKNIQYF. The chain uses TRBV10-3 and TRBJ2-4; TRBD2 matches at 11 bases. V gave up 0 bases and J gave up 1 base; unmatched junction bases: 11. The germline gives CDR1 ENHRY, CDR2 SYGVKD. CDR3 length equals 20 residues.

The chain employs TRBV27 and TRBJ2-3; TRBD2 matches 9 bases. This CDR3 contains 19 residues. After removal of 5 bases from V and 4 bases from J, the junction contained 19 bases not matched to a gene. Germline assignment: CDR1 MNHEY and CDR2 SMNVEV (reference sequence). The CDR3 protein is CASSPKPSGTGLGPDTQYF. DNA of the CDR3: TGTGCCAGCAGTCCCAAGCCTAGCGGGACGGGGTTGGGCCCAGATACGCAGTATTTT.

This clone was detected only once. Other DNA sequences in this sample translate to the same CDR3. This sequence joins TRBV24-1 and TRBJ2-1; 11 bases agree with TRBD2. The CDR3 length is 15 residues. CDR1 is KGHDR, CDR2 SFDVKD, per germline. V trimming: 4 bases; J trimming: 6 bases; junction bases outside the gene matches: 4. As DNA, the CDR3 is TGTGCCACCAGTGACCCCGGGACTAGCGGCAATGAGCAGTTCTTC. Its protein is CATSDPGTSGNEQFF.

The chain couples TRBV21-1 to TRBJ2-3; the table's TRBD1 call for D was not verified on the DNA. TRBV21-1 is a pseudogene segment. CDR3 length: 17 amino acids. CDR3 coding DNA: TGTGCCAGCAGCAAGATGACAGTTACGATTCCCACAGATACGCAGTATTTT. Amino acid sequence: CASSKMTVTIPTDTQYF.

The CDR3 region is CASGRFNTEAFF. The CDR3, as DNA: TGTGCCAGCGGCCGCTTTAACACTGAAGCTTTCTTT. The rearrangement links TRBV27 to TRBJ1-1; no reliable D call. Per the germline V gene, CDR1 is MNHEY and CDR2 is SMNVEV (reference sequence). The CDR3 runs to 12 residues. V was clipped by 8 bases and J by 2 bases, with 9 bases between them.